This T cell receptor (beta chain) was identified during a study of tumor and adjacent non-tumor tissue in lung cancer. Study-wide findings and caveats: Higher tumor TCR diversity was associated with shorter survival. TCR diversity was significantly greater in tumor than normal lung tissue.

TCRbeta libraries were built with three rounds of nested PCR, modified from ARM-PCR. TCRdb reprocessed the multiplex PCR reads with MiXCR, giving one entry per CDR3 protein. Of almost 75,000 distinct CDR3 sequences listed, roughly 70% are singletons. CDR3 length: 14 amino acids. In regard to this clonotype: Its antigen remains unidentified. The junction and the germline gene differ at one end; a read error may be behind it.

This sample's RNA came from whole unsorted tissue. Distant lung tissue was collected more than 3 cm away from the tumor edge. The sample was distant non-tumor lung tissue. This clonotype was sampled from a woman in her fifties or sixties with non-small cell lung cancer. The chain uses TRBV12-3 or TRBV12-4 and TRBJ1-5; no reliable D call. The CDR3, as DNA: TGTGTCAGCAGCCTTGATGGGGTAGATCATCCCCATCATTTT. It translates to CVSSLDGVDHPHHF.